Included here is one TCR beta chain sequence, with context. Compared with germline, one end of the junction differs, possibly owing to a read error. This sample was included in a study of glioma-infiltrating T cells. TCR alpha and beta CDR3 regions were amplified from RNA using iRepertoire nested multiplex PCR. TCRdb re-derived calls from the multiplex PCR reads in MiXCR, one entry per CDR3 protein. The sample has roughly 350,000 distinct CDR3 sequences, around 38% seen once. Germline V gene lookup returns CDR1 MGHRA and CDR2 YSYEKL. CDR3 length equals 14 residues. This sequence originates from a human donor with low-grade glioma or glioblastoma, undergoing nonglioma brain surgery, or in good health (not recorded which). Sequenced input: glioma tissue, nonneoplastic brain tissue, or PBMCs (not recorded which). This chain uses TRBV4-1 with TRBJ2-5, with unresolved D. The CDR3 sequence: CTSSQDRATETQYF. The CDR3 DNA reads TGCACCAGCAGCCAAGATCGGGCCACAGAGACCCAGTACTTC.